Presented here are 28 T cell receptor beta chains from one specimen sequenced in a study of T cells in placental villitis. Sequencing used immunoSEQ v4. The protocol was immunoSEQ multiplex PCR, while the TCRdb copy is restricted to in-frame clones and leaves out a portion. The sample carries roughly 3,100 clones, almost 80% recorded once. Sequencing was performed on placental tissue containing maternal and fetal cells. Receptor source: a human patient with infectious villitis; the placental T cells may come from both mother and fetus.

The V gene is TRBV2, the J gene TRBJ1-2, with TRBD1 matching 8 bases. The germline V gene encodes CDR1 SNHLY and CDR2 FYNNEI. After removal of 4 bases from V and 2 bases from J, the junction contained 12 bases not matched to a gene. CDR3 length equals 17 residues. CDR3 in amino acids: CASSGYESAGGNYGYTF. The CDR3 DNA sequence: TGTGCCAGCAGTGGTTATGAGTCGGCAGGGGGCAACTATGGCTACACCTTC.

The rearrangement links TRBV4-1 to TRBJ1-3; D gene uncertain. V shed 4 bases and J shed 3 bases, with 7 bases lying between them. The CDR3 runs to 13 residues. Germline values: CDR1 MGHRA, CDR2 YSYEKL. CDR3 nucleotide sequence: TGCGCCAGCAGCCTTTTACGTGGAAACACCATATATTTT. This translates into CASSLLRGNTIYF.

The rearrangement joins TRBV5-1 to TRBJ2-6, with 8 positions matching TRBD1. V lost 4 bases and J lost 2; bases outside the gene matches: 5. The V gene's germline CDR1 is SGHRS and CDR2 YFSETQ. This CDR3 region has 16 residues. DNA of the CDR3: TGCGCCAGCAGCCAGGGACAGGAGGCTGGGGCCAACGTCCTGACTTTC. This sequence encodes CASSQGQEAGANVLTF. The entire variable domain, with the rest obtained from reference TRBV5-1 and TRBJ2-6, is as follows: KAGVTQTPRYLIKTRGQQVTLSCSPISGHRSVSWYQQTPGQGLQFLFEYFSETQRNKGNFPGRFSGRQFSNSRSEMNVSTLELGDSALYLCASSQGQEAGANVLTFGAGSRLTVL.

This clone was seen a handful of times. V gene TRBV5-8 combines with J gene TRBJ1-3, with a weak D call TRBD1 (5 bases). V was clipped by 4 bases and J by 0 bases, with 14 bases between them. This CDR3 has 16 residues. Looked up from germline, CDR1 is SGHTS and CDR2 is YDEGEE. CDR3 DNA sequence: TGTGCCAGCAGCGACCGACAGACTCTCTCTGGAAACACCATATATTTT. Translated, it gives CASSDRQTLSGNTIYF.

V is TRBV18 and J is TRBJ1-1, with D uncertain. Between the trimmed V and J ends, which lost 3 bases and 5 bases, there was a span of 7 bases. The germline V gene encodes CDR1 KGHSH and CDR2 LQKENI. The CDR3 contains 12 residues. The CDR3 is CASSPEGTEAFF. The CDR3 DNA follows: TGTGCCAGCTCACCGGAGGGTACTGAAGCTTTCTTT.

CDR3 sequence: CASSQDSYEQYF. In nucleotides, the CDR3 is TGTGCCAGCAGCCAGGACAGCTACGAGCAGTACTTC. The chain uses TRBV4-2 and TRBJ2-7, with a tentative D call TRBD1 (6 bases). Germline loops: CDR1 LGHNA, CDR2 YNFKEQ. The ends were cut back, 3 bases at V and 3 bases at J, with 6 bases in the middle. There are 12 residues in the CDR3.

The chain recombines TRBV7-8 with TRBJ2-5; 16 bases line up with TRBD2. The CDR3 consists of 18 residues. The V gene's germline CDR1 is SGHVS and CDR2 FQNEAQ. The trim removed 5 bases at V and 6 bases at J, leaving 12 bases unmatched. Here the CDR3 reads CASSQGLAGGPIWKTQYF. The CDR3 DNA reads TGTGCCAGCAGCCAGGGACTAGCGGGGGGGCCGATTTGGAAGACCCAGTACTTC.

The chain recombines TRBV6-5 with TRBJ1-2; D is uncertain. Trimming took 6 bases from V and 4 from J, leaving 9 bases between them. Germline assignment: CDR1 MNHEY and CDR2 SVGAGI. The CDR3 spans 12 residues. For the CDR3, the DNA is TGTGCCAGCAGGGGCCGGCCCTATGGCTACACCTTC. Its protein product is CASRGRPYGYTF.

The rearrangement joins TRBV11-2 to TRBJ1-4; D unclear. The germline V gene encodes CDR1 SGHAT and CDR2 FQNNGV. The CDR3 covers 17 residues. The germline V and J ends were trimmed by 0 bases and 4 bases, with 15 bases remaining between them. The CDR3 DNA follows: TGTGCCAGCAGCTTAGAAGGAGGGAGCGCTGGTAATGAAAAACTGTTTTTT. It codes for CASSLEGGSAGNEKLFF. Full variable domain (missing parts from reference TRBV11-2 and TRBJ1-4): EAGVAQSPRYKIIEKRQSVAFWCNPISGHATLYWYQQILGQGPKLLIQFQNNGVVDDSQLPKDRFSAERLKGVDSTLKIQPAKLEDSAVYLCASSLEGGSAGNEKLFFGSGTQLSVL.

The chain is built from TRBV27 and TRBJ1-1; 10 bases are a match to TRBD1. The V gene's germline CDR1 is MNHEY and CDR2 SMNVEV (reference sequence). The CDR3 is 16 residues long. The V gene end was trimmed by 5 bases and the J gene end by 5 bases; junction bases not matched to a gene: 11. The CDR3 sequence is CASSLMTEGQGTEAFF. In DNA form, the CDR3 reads TGTGCCAGCAGTCTTATGACGGAGGGACAGGGGACTGAAGCTTTCTTT.

Here the CDR3 DNA reads TGTGCCAGCAGCTTATCAGGTCATGATACGCAGTATTTT. It codes for CASSLSGHDTQYF. The V gene is TRBV7-9, the J gene TRBJ2-3; no reliable D call. The CDR3 runs 13 residues. Germline values: CDR1 SEHNR, CDR2 FQNEAQ (reference sequence). Trimming left V 2 bases short and J 6 bases short, with 9 bases between. Supplemented by reference TRBV7-9 and TRBJ2-3, the full variable domain reads DTGVSQNPRHKITKRGQNVTFRCDPISEHNRLYWYRQTLGQGPEFLTYFQNEAQLEKSRLLSDRFSAERPKGSFSTLEIQRTEQGDSAMYLCASSLSGHDTQYFGPGTRLTVL.

The V call is TRBV19, the J call TRBJ2-7, with D perhaps TRBD1 (7 bases). Trimming pared 6 bases from V and 3 bases from J, leaving 18 bases between. Germline V gene data show CDR1 as LNHDA and CDR2 as SQIVND (reference sequence). The CDR3 is made up of 15 amino acids. DNA for the CDR3: TGTGCCAGTAGGGTCAGGGGGGCATTCGGCTACGAGCAGTACTTC. It specifies CASRVRGAFGYEQYF.

The chain is built from TRBV30 and TRBJ1-1, with D uncertain. The germline V and J ends were trimmed by 8 bases and 1 base, with 14 bases remaining between them. The CDR3 is made up of 13 amino acids. Germline CDR1 GTSNPN, CDR2 SVGIG (reference sequence). In DNA, the CDR3 is TGTGCCCGCACAGTCAGTGGGAACACTGAAGCTTTCTTT. Translation: CARTVSGNTEAFF.

This clone was detected only a few times. The chain carries TRBV4-1 and TRBJ2-1; 10 bases fit TRBD2. The CDR3 length is 16 residues. Germline CDR1 is MGHRA and CDR2 is YSYEKL. Trimming removed 0 bases from V and 6 bases from J; junction bases left unmatched: 5. For the CDR3, the DNA is TGCGCCAGCAGCCAAGAGGAAGCGGGGGGGGTCAATGAGCAGTTCTTC. Translated, it gives CASSQEEAGGVNEQFF.

V usage is TRBV20-1 and J usage is TRBJ2-1, with D unclear. Trimming removed 3 bases from V and 5 bases from J, with 14 bases in between. In germline, CDR1 is DFQATT, CDR2 SNEGSKA (reference sequence). This CDR3 is built from 14 residues. The CDR3 nucleotides read TGCAGTGCTAGTTACGGAACGTTCCACAATGAGCAGTTCTTC. This translates into CSASYGTFHNEQFF.

The rearrangement links TRBV30 to TRBJ1-1, with D unclear. The CDR3 totals 13 residues. Trimming pared 0 bases from V and 2 bases from J, leaving 7 bases between. Germline CDR1 reads GTSNPN; CDR2 reads SVGIG (reference sequence). This CDR3 is CAWSVRTNTEAFF. In DNA form, the CDR3 reads TGTGCCTGGAGTGTACGGACCAACACTGAAGCTTTCTTT.

The chain uses TRBV6-1 and TRBJ2-3; 12 bases agree with TRBD2. Germline-derived CDR1 and CDR2 are MNHNS and SASEGT. The CDR3 contains 16 residues. V shed 3 bases and J 2 bases; nucleotides not matched to a gene: 3. The CDR3 DNA is TGTGCCAGCAGTGAGGCTAGCGGGGGGGCCACAGATACGCAGTATTTT. This encodes CASSEASGGATDTQYF.

This chain joins TRBV6-5 and TRBJ2-5; TRBD1 matches at 7 bases. The germline V gene encodes CDR1 MNHEY and CDR2 SVGAGI. V trimming: 5 bases; J trimming: 5 bases; junction bases outside the gene matches: 5. There are 13 residues in the CDR3. CDR3 in amino acids: CASSRQGRETQYF. The DNA of the CDR3 is TGTGCCAGCAGTAGACAGGGTAGGGAGACCCAGTACTTC.

This chain joins TRBV7-6 and TRBJ2-5; the D gene could be TRBD1 or TRBD2 (5 bases each). V gave up 4 bases and J gave up 4 bases, with 13 bases separating them. Germline-derived CDR1 and CDR2 are SGHVS and FNYEAQ. The CDR3 sequence is 14 residues long. The CDR3 DNA follows: TGTGCCAGCAGCTCACGGGGACGACGAGAGACCCAGTACTTC. It yields the protein CASSSRGRRETQYF.

The chain's CDR3 is CASSQGQGVNYGYTF. In nucleotides, the CDR3 is TGCGCCAGCAGCCAAGGACAGGGAGTAAACTATGGCTACACCTTC. The chain uses TRBV4-1 and TRBJ1-2; TRBD1 agrees at 7 bases. V lost 1 base, J lost 2 bases, and 4 bases stayed unmatched. This CDR3 has 15 amino acids. Per germline, CDR1 MGHRA and CDR2 YSYEKL.

This clone has just one count. Here the CDR3 DNA reads TGTGCCAGCAGCCGACCCCTTGGACTAGCGGGGGATCGGGGTACGCAGTATTTT. Its translation: CASSRPLGLAGDRGTQYF. The V and J genes are TRBV14 and TRBJ2-3, with 13 bases that match TRBD2. V dropped 4 bases and J dropped 8; count of bases not matched to a gene: 15. Germline V gene sequence: CDR1 SGHDN, CDR2 FVKESK. This CDR3 spans 18 amino acids. The complete variable domain, with remaining parts taken from reference TRBV14 and TRBJ2-3, reads EAGVTQFPSHSVIEKGQTVTLRCDPISGHDNLYWYRRVMGKEIKFLLHFVKESKQDESGMPNNRFLAERTGGTYSTLKVQPAELEDSGVYFCASSRPLGLAGDRGTQYFGPGTRLTVL.

The chain employs TRBV19 and TRBJ1-1, with a weak D call TRBD1 (5 bases). Germline values: CDR1 LNHDA, CDR2 SQIVND (reference sequence). V lost 5 bases, J lost 2 bases, and 18 bases lay in between. This CDR3 spans 16 amino acids. Written as DNA, the CDR3 is TGTGCCAGTAGTGCCGGGGCAGCCCCCCTAAACACTGAAGCTTTCTTT. It encodes CASSAGAAPLNTEAFF.

The chain employs TRBV12-5 and TRBJ1-5; TRBD1 matches at 11 bases. The CDR3 totals 15 residues. V dropped 6 bases and J dropped 6; count of bases not matched to a gene: 7. In germline, CDR1 is LGHNT, CDR2 FRNRAP. The CDR3 coding sequence is TGTGCTAGTGGCATGGGACAGGGGGTGGTTCAGCCCCAGCATTTT. It specifies CASGMGQGVVQPQHF.

This sequence joins TRBV5-6 and TRBJ2-1, with 8 bases that match TRBD2. Germline V gene lookup returns CDR1 SGHDT and CDR2 YYEEEE. V gave up 6 bases and J gave up 6 bases; unmatched junction bases: 14. CDR3 length equals 16 residues. This CDR3 reads CASTPRMTGGTNEQFF. CDR3 sequence (DNA): TGTGCCAGCACCCCCCGGATGACGGGGGGGACCAATGAGCAGTTCTTC.

This clone was recorded once. J is TRBJ2-1 and V is TRBV11-2, with D tentatively TRBD2 (7 bases). Germline loops: CDR1 SGHAT, CDR2 FQNNGV. The V and J ends lost 7 bases and 7 bases respectively, with 14 bases between them. The CDR3 has 13 amino acids. CDR3 nucleotides: TGTGCCAGCACGTTAGGGGGGGGGAATGAGCAGTTCTTC. Translating it yields CASTLGGGNEQFF. Full variable domain (missing parts from reference TRBV11-2 and TRBJ2-1): EAGVAQSPRYKIIEKRQSVAFWCNPISGHATLYWYQQILGQGPKLLIQFQNNGVVDDSQLPKDRFSAERLKGVDSTLKIQPAKLEDSAVYLCASTLGGGNEQFFGPGTRLTVL.

The genes are TRBV5-4 and TRBJ2-5; 12 bases agree with TRBD2. V lost 4 bases to trimming and J lost 4 bases; unmatched junction nucleotides: 8. The CDR3 spans 16 residues. Germline V gives CDR1 SGHNT, CDR2 YYREEE (reference sequence). The CDR3 sequence: CASSPRLAGVGETQYF. In nucleotides, the CDR3 is TGTGCCAGCAGCCCTAGACTAGCGGGGGTGGGAGAGACCCAGTACTTC.

The chain combines TRBV6-1 with TRBJ1-1; D gene unclear. There are 15 residues in the CDR3. Germline values: CDR1 MNHNS, CDR2 SASEGT. Trimming took 0 bases from V and 3 from J, leaving 11 bases between them. This CDR3 reads CASSEAPRPDTEAFF. DNA of the CDR3: TGTGCCAGCAGTGAAGCGCCCAGGCCGGACACTGAAGCTTTCTTT.

The chain links TRBV6-5 to TRBJ1-1; D possibly corresponds to TRBD1 (5 bases). CDR1 is MNHEY and CDR2 is SVGAGI in the germline V gene. Trimming cost V 6 bases and J 11 bases, with 22 bases left between them. CDR3 length equals 14 residues. CDR3 region: CASSSLFAGEEAFF. CDR3 nucleotide sequence: TGTGCCAGCAGCTCGTTGTTTGCGGGGGAAGAGGCTTTCTTT.